This T cell receptor (beta chain) appears in the sequencing data of a study of blood T cell repertoires in COVID-19. V shed 3 bases and J 4 bases; nucleotides not matched to a gene: 6. The CDR3 loop spans 15 amino acids. Germline CDR1 and CDR2: LGHNT and FRNRAP. Libraries were prepared by immunoSEQ multiplex PCR; TCRdb keeps only in-frame clonotypes and omits some of them. The data show a few hundred thousand clones, about 90% seen once. The chain combines TRBV12-5 with TRBJ2-3; 8 bases match TRBD2. Input material: PBMCs or T cells enriched from blood (not recorded which). The source of this sequence is a young man who had recovered from COVID-19. CDR3 region: CASGFGGGSADTQYF. The DNA for the CDR3 is TGTGCTAGTGGTTTCGGGGGGGGAAGTGCAGATACGCAGTATTTT.